This paragraph reports one T cell receptor (beta chain). CDR3 size: 15 residues. The V and J ends lost 3 bases and 5 bases respectively, with 11 bases between them. Germline CDR1 LNHNV, CDR2 YYDKDF (reference sequence). Here immunoSEQ multiplex PCR was the method, and the copy in TCRdb shows in-frame clones only, minus some. Of more than 50,000 clones listed, around 88% were seen once; the top ten hold less than 35%. The data were taken from a study of lymphopenia after photon versus proton radiotherapy. The clonotype comes from a man in his fifties with gastric cancer. The genes are TRBV15 and TRBJ1-6; D uncertain. This material consisted of peripheral blood, taken from a patient treated with photon-based radiotherapy. CDR3 loop: CATSRAGFNNSPLHF. The CDR3 DNA is TGTGCCACCAGCAGGGCAGGATTTAATAATTCACCCCTCCACTTT.